These 8 T cell receptor beta chains came from one sample sequenced in a study of T cells in Graves' hyperthyroidism and ophthalmopathy. TCR beta CDR3 regions were amplified from RNA. With the HTBI primer set, the TCR CDR3 went through a first round of RT-PCR. Each CDR3 protein is one row after TCRdb ran MiXCR on the multiplex PCR reads. The table has more than 300,000 distinct CDR3 sequences, around 13% seen once. Sequencing was carried out using blood. Receptor source: a woman aged 60-70 years with Graves' hyperthyroidism.

At least ten counts were recorded for this clonotype. This chain's CDR3 is CASSTGGDGYTF. The DNA for the CDR3 is TGTGCCAGCAGTACCGGGGGAGATGGCTACACCTTC. The chain employs TRBV6-1 and TRBJ1-2, with a weak D call TRBD1 (5 bases). Trimming took off 5 bases at V and 6 bases at J, with 10 bases between the two ends. CDR1 is MNHNS and CDR2 is SASEGT in the germline V gene. The CDR3 runs 12 residues.

This clonotype was seen many times. V gene TRBV3-1 combines with J gene TRBJ1-1, with D uncertain. CDR1 is LGHDT and CDR2 is YNNKEL in the germline V gene (reference sequence). The germline V and J ends were trimmed by 2 bases and 1 base, with 20 bases remaining between them. The CDR3 has 18 amino acids. The DNA of the CDR3 is TGTGCCAGCAGCCAAATCCCTACATTCACAGTGCAGAACACTGAAGCTTTCTTT. This codes for CASSQIPTFTVQNTEAFF.

This clonotype has just a few counts. J is TRBJ2-1 and V is TRBV6-1; TRBD2 agrees at 13 bases. With V trimmed by 11 bases and J by 3 bases, 7 bases remained unmatched. Germline V CDR1 and CDR2: MNHNS, SASEGT. The CDR3 contains 15 residues. CDR3: CAGTWTSGSYNEQFF. Here the CDR3 DNA reads TGTGCCGGCACCTGGACTAGCGGGAGCTACAATGAGCAGTTCTTC.

Ten or more counts support this clonotype. This chain joins TRBV20-1 and TRBJ2-3; 11 bases agree with TRBD2. Germline V gene lookup returns CDR1 DFQATT and CDR2 SNEGSKA (reference sequence). The CDR3 covers 15 residues. V was pared by 4 bases and J by 2 bases, with 5 bases of the junction left unmatched. CDR3 nucleotides: TGCAGTGCTACCTCACTAGCGGGAGTCACAGATACGCAGTATTTT. This codes for CSATSLAGVTDTQYF.

In its sample, this clonotype was seen many times. The genes are TRBV3-1 and TRBJ2-7, with D perhaps matching TRBD2 (5 bases). Germline V gives CDR1 LGHDT, CDR2 YNNKEL (reference sequence). Trimming left V 1 base short and J 7 bases short, with 17 bases between. The CDR3 length is 15 residues. The CDR3 nucleotides read TGTGCCAGCAGCCAAGGGATAGAAGGGAGCCGGGAGCAGTACTTC. Residues: CASSQGIEGSREQYF.

On this clonotype itself: A much more abundant neighbour one base away suggests this may be a read error. This chain connects TRBV18 to TRBJ2-7, with 7 positions matching TRBD1. Per the germline V gene, CDR1 is KGHSH and CDR2 is LQKENI. This CDR3 has 15 residues. V gave up 3 bases and J gave up 4 bases; unmatched junction bases: 9. CDR3 in DNA: TGTGCCAGCTCACCCTACCGGGACAGTATTTACGAGCAGTACTTC. Protein product: CASSPYRDSIYEQYF.

This clonotype was counted ten times or more. The V and J genes are TRBV19 and TRBJ2-7; D possibly corresponds to TRBD2 (5 bases). The germline CDR1 and CDR2 sequences are LNHDA and SQIVND (reference sequence). The CDR3 extends over 17 amino acids. V dropped 1 base and J dropped 0 bases, with 16 bases sitting between them. CDR3 sequence (DNA): TGTGCCAGTAGTATAGGTTGGAGTAGCGTTAGCTCCTACGAGCAGTACTTC. This encodes CASSIGWSSVSSYEQYF.

The V and J genes are TRBV4-1 and TRBJ1-3; 9 bases align to TRBD1. The germline CDR1 and CDR2 sequences are MGHRA and YSYEKL. The CDR3 runs 18 residues. J lost 0 bases, V lost 0 bases, and 6 bases had no gene match. The CDR3 DNA sequence: TGCGCCAGCAGCCAAGATCGGGGACAGGGCTACTCTGGAAACACCATATATTTT. This codes for CASSQDRGQGYSGNTIYF.